A selection of T cell receptor beta chains follows, all from one sample in a study of cytomegalovirus exposure and HLA in healthy donors. TCRdb keeps only in-frame clones here, not all; method: immunoSEQ multiplex PCR. The sample includes under 200,000 clones, approximately 82% of them seen just once. Source material: PBMCs. These receptors were obtained from a man aged 40-49 years in good health and CMV-seropositive. CDR3s include the opening cysteine and the closing phenylalanine or tryptophan. D genes are given only for firm matches. Size values are once, few and many counts, or a class for expanded clones, and some rows have none.

j_gene,abundance,v_gene,d_gene,CDR3aa,CDR3nt
TRBJ1-6,.,TRBV7-8,.,CASSHRTDSSYNSPLHF,TGTGCCAGCAGCCATCGGACAGATAGCTCCTATAATTCACCCCTCCACTTT
TRBJ2-7,.,TRBV27,TRBD2,CASSRVSTSGTYEQYF,TGTGCCAGCAGTAGAGTTTCGACTAGCGGAACCTACGAGCAGTACTTC
TRBJ1-1,.,TRBV7-8,.,CASSLGQNTEAFF,TGTGCCAGCAGCTTAGGACAGAACACTGAAGCTTTCTTT
TRBJ2-2,.,TRBV4-3,TRBD1,CASSQRGLRFANTGELFF,TGCGCCAGCAGCCAAAGGGGGCTTCGGTTCGCGAACACCGGGGAGCTGTTTTTT
TRBJ2-5,once,TRBV9,.,CASSVGAGRQETQYF,TGTGCCAGCAGCGTAGGGGCAGGGCGTCAAGAGACCCAGTACTTC
TRBJ2-3,.,TRBV10-3,.,CAISPGSSSSTDTQYF,TGTGCCATCAGCCCAGGGTCCAGTTCTAGCACAGATACGCAGTATTTT
TRBJ2-3,few,TRBV5-1,TRBD2,CASSMGLAGGPGDTQYF,TGCGCCAGCAGCATGGGACTAGCGGGAGGGCCGGGAGATACGCAGTATTTT
TRBJ1-4,.,TRBV5-1,TRBD1,CASSHGQVAPNEKLFF,TGCGCCAGCAGCCATGGACAGGTGGCTCCTAATGAAAAACTGTTTTTT
TRBJ2-2,.,TRBV7-7,.,CASSLAAAGELFF,TGTGCTAGCAGCTTAGCGGCAGCCGGGGAGCTGTTTTTT
TRBJ1-4,.,TRBV19,.,CASTPRPFPTNEKLFF,TGTGCCAGTACCCCGCGGCCTTTCCCAACTAATGAAAAACTGTTTTTT
TRBJ1-2,.,TRBV5-6,TRBD1,CASSLDRVGYGYTF,TGTGCCAGCAGCCTTGACAGGGTGGGGTATGGCTACACCTTC
TRBJ2-7,once,TRBV7-6,TRBD1,CASSLGQGGNYEQYF,TGTGCCAGCAGCTTGGGACAGGGCGGAAACTACGAGCAGTACTTC
TRBJ2-1,.,TRBV7-9,.,CASQLTSARNNEQFF,TGTGCCAGCCAACTCACCTCTGCGCGTAACAATGAGCAGTTCTTC
TRBJ1-1,.,TRBV5-8,.,CASSLAWGGGEAFF,TGTGCCAGCAGCCTTGCTTGGGGCGGTGGTGAAGCTTTCTTT
TRBJ1-5,.,TRBV9,TRBD1,CASSAGQPNQPQHF,TGTGCCAGCAGCGCGGGACAGCCCAATCAGCCCCAGCATTTT
TRBJ2-7,.,TRBV7-8,TRBD2,CASSPRTSGSYEQYF,TGTGCCAGCAGCCCTAGGACTAGCGGATCCTACGAGCAGTACTTC
TRBJ2-7,.,TRBV7-2,.,CASSFSGPYEQYF,TGTGCCAGCAGCTTCAGCGGGCCCTACGAGCAGTACTTC
TRBJ1-6,.,TRBV7-2,TRBD1,CASSSRTGRALSPLHF,TGTGCCAGCAGCTCCAGGACAGGGAGGGCTCTGTCACCCCTCCACTTT
TRBJ1-2,once,TRBV28,.,CASSRTAYGYTF,TGTGCCAGCAGTCGGACAGCCTATGGCTACACCTTC
TRBJ2-1,.,TRBV13,TRBD2,CASSLGLAGVSNEQFF,TGTGCCAGCAGCCTAGGCCTGGCGGGAGTAAGCAATGAGCAGTTCTTC
TRBJ2-1,once,TRBV10-3,.,CAIGEVSGSSYNEQFF,TGTGCCATCGGCGAGGTTAGTGGGAGCTCCTACAATGAGCAGTTCTTC
TRBJ1-1,.,TRBV10-3,.,CAISARGGGNTEAFF,TGTGCCATCAGTGCCAGGGGTGGTGGGAATACTGAAGCTTTCTTT
TRBJ1-2,.,TRBV5-1,.,CASSLVRQTYGYTF,TGCGCCAGCAGCTTGGTGAGACAGACCTATGGCTACACCTTC
TRBJ1-5,.,TRBV19,TRBD1,CASRADRVQDQPQHF,TGTGCCAGTAGGGCCGACAGGGTACAAGATCAGCCCCAGCATTTT
TRBJ1-1,.,TRBV10-3,.,CAISEFRQNTEAFF,TGTGCCATCAGTGAGTTCCGACAGAACACTGAAGCTTTCTTT
TRBJ2-5,.,TRBV1,.,CTSSQPRLAAYQETQYF,TGCACCAGCAGCCAGCCAAGACTAGCGGCGTACCAAGAGACCCAGTACTTC
TRBJ1-1,.,TRBV14,TRBD1,CASSRRTGGMNTEAFF,TGTGCCAGCAGCCGAAGGACAGGGGGAATGAACACTGAAGCTTTCTTT
TRBJ2-7,.,TRBV6-1,TRBD2,CASGGGNVAYEQYF,TGTGCCAGCGGGGGAGGGAATGTCGCCTACGAGCAGTACTTC
TRBJ2-7,.,TRBV27,TRBD2,CASNLQGLAGVNEQYF,TGTGCCAGCAATCTCCAGGGACTAGCGGGAGTTAACGAGCAGTACTTC
TRBJ1-1,few,TRBV6-1,TRBD1,CASSAQRGQGTEAFF,TGTGCCAGCAGTGCCCAAAGGGGACAGGGAACTGAAGCTTTCTTT
TRBJ2-1,.,TRBV5-6,TRBD2,CASSSLAGGLSEQFF,TGTGCCAGCAGCTCCTTAGCGGGAGGGCTTAGTGAGCAGTTCTTC
TRBJ2-7,once,TRBV7-9,TRBD1,CASSLARDSYEQYF,TGTGCCAGCAGCTTAGCCCGGGACAGCTACGAGCAGTACTTC
TRBJ2-1,.,TRBV6-5,.,CASSSDGSSSYNEQFF,TGTGCCAGCAGTTCCGACGGGAGCTCTTCCTACAATGAGCAGTTCTTC
TRBJ1-1,.,TRBV7-2,.,CASSLFMNTEAFF,TGTGCCAGCAGCTTATTCATGAACACTGAAGCTTTCTTT
TRBJ2-7,.,TRBV6-5,TRBD1,CASSYRTGTYEQYF,TGTGCCAGCAGTTACCGGACAGGTACCTACGAGCAGTACTTC
TRBJ1-4,.,TRBV7-2,.,CASSFAGATNEKLFF,TGTGCCAGCAGCTTTGCGGGAGCAACTAATGAAAAACTGTTTTTT
TRBJ1-3,.,TRBV5-1,TRBD1,CASSLAGGGNTIYF,TGCGCCAGCAGCTTGGCAGGGGGTGGAAACACCATATATTTT
TRBJ2-1,.,TRBV11-3,.,CASSLGGRGNEQFF,TGTGCCAGCAGCTTAGGGGGCAGGGGAAATGAGCAGTTCTTC
TRBJ1-3,.,TRBV7-8,.,CASSQRRGATGNTIYF,TGTGCCAGCAGCCAAAGGCGGGGGGCTACTGGAAACACCATATATTTT
TRBJ2-1,.,TRBV5-1,.,CASSLAGVLAYNEQFF,TGCGCCAGCAGCTTGGCCGGAGTACTAGCCTACAATGAGCAGTTCTTC
TRBJ1-3,.,TRBV10-3,.,CATAGPSEESGNTIYF,TGTGCCACCGCGGGACCTTCTGAGGAATCTGGAAACACCATATATTTT
TRBJ2-3,.,TRBV4-2,TRBD2,CASSQSRSGRTDTQYF,TGTGCCAGCAGCCAAAGTCGGAGCGGGAGAACAGATACGCAGTATTTT
TRBJ2-1,few,TRBV9,.,CASSALTAYEQFF,TGTGCCAGCAGCGCTCTGACTGCTTATGAGCAGTTCTTC
TRBJ2-7,few,TRBV4-3,TRBD1,CASSRGQGLQYEQYF,TGCGCCAGCAGCCGCGGACAGGGTCTGCAGTACGAGCAGTACTTC
TRBJ1-1,.,TRBV7-2,.,CASSLPNRDEAFF,TGTGCCAGCAGCTTACCAAACAGGGACGAAGCTTTCTTT
TRBJ1-2,.,TRBV25-1,.,CASSELESGGYTF,TGTGCCAGCAGTGAACTCGAGTCTGGTGGCTACACCTTC
TRBJ2-1,.,TRBV9,TRBD2,CASSVSSAGLYNEQFF,TGTGCCAGCAGCGTAAGCTCAGCGGGGCTTTACAATGAGCAGTTCTTC
TRBJ2-3,.,TRBV9,TRBD2,CASSSGRASTNTQYF,TGTGCCAGCAGTAGTGGGAGGGCCTCGACAAATACGCAGTATTTT
TRBJ1-2,few,TRBV19,.,CASSMGSLYGYTF,TGTGCCAGTAGTATGGGCAGCTTATATGGCTACACCTTC